This T cell receptor (beta chain) emerged from a study of CD8 T cells in ankylosing spondylitis. CDR3 length: 12 residues. CDR1 is DFQATT and CDR2 is SNEGSKA in the germline V gene (reference sequence). Trimming took 0 bases from V and 5 from J, leaving 5 bases between them. TCRdb reanalysed the 5' RACE reads using MiXCR and keeps one entry per CDR3 protein. The sample includes a few hundred thousand distinct CDR3 sequences, 15% to 20% of them seen just once. This clonotype originated in a male donor with ankylosing spondylitis or in good health (not recorded which). What was sequenced was blood, either unsorted or a sorted T cell fraction (not recorded which). The V gene is TRBV20-1, the J gene TRBJ2-1, with D uncertain. The CDR3, as DNA: TGCAGTGCTAGAGATCGAAACAATGAGCAGTTCTTC. Translation gives CSARDRNNEQFF.